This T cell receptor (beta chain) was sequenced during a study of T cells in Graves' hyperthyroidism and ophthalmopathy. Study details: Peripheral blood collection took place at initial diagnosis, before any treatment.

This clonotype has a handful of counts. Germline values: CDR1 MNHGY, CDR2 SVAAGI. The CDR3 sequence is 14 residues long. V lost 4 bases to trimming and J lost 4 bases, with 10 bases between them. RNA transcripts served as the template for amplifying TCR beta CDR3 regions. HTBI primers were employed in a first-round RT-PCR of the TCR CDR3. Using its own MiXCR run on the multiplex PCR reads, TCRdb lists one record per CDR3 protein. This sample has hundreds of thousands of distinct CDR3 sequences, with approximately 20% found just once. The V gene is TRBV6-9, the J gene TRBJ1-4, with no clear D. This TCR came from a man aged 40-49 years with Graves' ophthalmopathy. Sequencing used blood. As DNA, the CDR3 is TGTGCCAGCAGTTTCATGGACTATAATGAAAAACTGTTTTTT. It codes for CASSFMDYNEKLFF.